What follows are 15 T cell receptor beta chains derived from one specimen sequenced in a study of cytomegalovirus exposure and HLA in healthy donors. The PCR had 60 Vbeta and 13 Jbeta primers. Data came from immunoSEQ multiplex PCR; TCRdb stores just in-frame clones and leaves some out. The table records 210,000 or so clones, around 85% of them present only once. Sequences were obtained from PBMCs. The receptors were sampled from a human donor in good health.

This clone was recorded once. The chain recombines TRBV28 with TRBJ1-5, with a possible D match to TRBD1 (6 bases). Trimming took 6 bases from V and 2 from J, leaving 14 bases between them. Germline V lookup: CDR1 MDHEN, CDR2 SYDVKM. The CDR3 runs 15 residues. The CDR3 nucleotides read TGTGCCAGCAGGGGGGGGCAGTCGGGCAATCAGCCCCAGCATTTT. Translating it yields CASRGGQSGNQPQHF.

This chain joins TRBV19 and TRBJ2-7, with 7 nucleotides matching TRBD1. From germline, CDR1 is LNHDA and CDR2 SQIVND (reference sequence). The junction had 8 bases not matched to a gene; V was cut back by 4 bases and J by 2 bases. This CDR3 region has 15 residues. The CDR3 nucleotides are TGTGCCAGTAGTACAAACCGACAGGGACCCTACGAGCAGTACTTC. Protein product: CASSTNRQGPYEQYF. Complete variable domain (other parts from reference TRBV19 and TRBJ2-7): DGGITQSPKYLFRKEGQNVTLSCEQNLNHDAMYWYRQDPGQGLRLIYYSQIVNDFQKGDIAEGYSVSREKKESFPLTVTSAQKNPTAFYLCASSTNRQGPYEQYFGPGTRLTVT.

The CDR3 sequence: CAISESTSRQTKNIQYF. The CDR3 nucleotides are TGTGCCATCAGTGAGTCGACTAGTCGACAAACCAAAAACATTCAGTACTTC. The chain couples TRBV10-3 to TRBJ2-4; a possible D gene is TRBD2 (6 bases). The germline V gene encodes CDR1 ENHRY and CDR2 SYGVKD. V lost 0 bases to trimming and J lost 2 bases, with 14 bases between them. The CDR3 runs 17 residues.

CDR3 DNA: TGTGCCAGCAGTTATGATACTATGAGCTCCTACAATGAGCAGTTCTTC. The encoded protein is CASSYDTMSSYNEQFF. This chain connects TRBV6-5 to TRBJ2-1; D ambiguous. In germline, CDR1 is MNHEY, CDR2 SVGAGI. Trimming cost V 3 bases and J 0 bases, with 12 bases left between them. The CDR3 sequence is 16 residues long.

The chain couples TRBV7-8 to TRBJ2-3; D uncertain. This CDR3 region has 16 residues. Trimming pared 5 bases from V and 2 bases from J, leaving 17 bases between. Looked up from germline, CDR1 is SGHVS and CDR2 is FQNEAQ. CDR3 region: CASSIRLVPNTDTQYF. DNA of the CDR3: TGTGCCAGCAGCATACGCCTAGTGCCGAACACAGATACGCAGTATTTT.

Regarding this clone: At the DNA level, this CDR3 is encoded by other sequences in the same sample as well. This rearrangement joins TRBV9 to TRBJ2-7; 7 positions match TRBD2. The CDR3 has 14 residues. CDR1 is SGDLS, CDR2 YYNGEE, per germline. J gave up 2 bases and V 2 bases, and 4 bases lay outside the gene matches. For the CDR3, the DNA is TGTGCCAGCAGCGTGGGAGGGGCAACCTACGAGCAGTACTTC. This translates into CASSVGGATYEQYF.

The chain couples TRBV6-5 to TRBJ1-2, with no clear D. CDR3 length: 15 amino acids. Trimming stripped 0 bases from V and 8 bases from J, with 16 bases between. In germline, CDR1 is MNHEY, CDR2 SVGAGI. The CDR3 DNA is TGTGCCAGCAGTTACTCGAAGGAGGGCTGGAGGGGCTACACCTTC. It encodes CASSYSKEGWRGYTF.

The V gene is TRBV27, the J gene TRBJ2-5, with a possible D match to TRBD2 (7 bases). Gene TRBJ2-7 matches the end of the DNA better, so the J call may be wrong. This CDR3 region has 16 residues. Germline CDR1 is MNHEY and CDR2 is SMNVEV (reference sequence). In DNA form, the CDR3 reads TGTGCCAGCAGACGGAAAATTAGGGGGGGTGACTACGAGCAGTACTTC. It codes for CASRRKIRGGDYEQYF.

The V gene is TRBV7-2, the J gene TRBJ1-1; D might be TRBD1 (6 bases). Germline CDR1 is SGHTA and CDR2 is FQGNSA. This CDR3 has 15 amino acids. V was clipped by 3 bases and J by 0 bases, with 11 bases between them. Here the CDR3 reads CASSFTGYMNTEAFF. DNA for the CDR3: TGTGCCAGCAGCTTCACAGGGTATATGAACACTGAAGCTTTCTTT.

This chain links TRBV6-4 with TRBJ2-1, with 8 bases matching TRBD2. The CDR3 has 15 residues. V lost 2 bases and J lost 5; bases outside the gene matches: 5. Germline CDR1 reads MRHNA; CDR2 reads SNTAGT. The CDR3: CASSDGAGGNNEQFF. For the CDR3, the DNA is TGTGCCAGCAGTGACGGGGCGGGAGGAAACAATGAGCAGTTCTTC.

The chain combines TRBV2 with TRBJ2-3; D unclear. The V end was cut by 4 bases, the J end by 5 bases, with 7 bases between. Germline V CDR1 and CDR2: SNHLY, FYNNEI. CDR3 length equals 12 residues. CDR3 bases: TGTGCCAGCAGTGGCGCCCGAGATACGCAGTATTTT. Its translation is CASSGARDTQYF.

V and J are TRBV11-2 and TRBJ1-3; 8 bases are shared with TRBD1. CDR3 length: 16 residues. The germline CDR1 and CDR2 sequences are SGHAT and FQNNGV. Unmatched junction bases numbered 6, after V lost 5 bases and J lost 0 bases. The CDR3 region has the DNA TGTGCCAGCAGCCAGGGACAGGTGGACTCTGGAAACACCATATATTTT. Its translation: CASSQGQVDSGNTIYF. Filled out from reference TRBV11-2 and TRBJ1-3, the complete variable domain reads EAGVAQSPRYKIIEKRQSVAFWCNPISGHATLYWYQQILGQGPKLLIQFQNNGVVDDSQLPKDRFSAERLKGVDSTLKIQPAKLEDSAVYLCASSQGQVDSGNTIYFGEGSWLTVV.

The chain uses TRBV18 and TRBJ1-3, with D perhaps matching TRBD1 (5 bases). The germline V gene encodes CDR1 KGHSH and CDR2 LQKENI. The V gene lost 2 bases and the J gene lost 3 bases, with 14 bases spanning the gap. This CDR3 spans 16 amino acids. CDR3 loop: CASSPFDRVYGNTIYF. CDR3 nucleotides: TGTGCCAGCTCACCATTCGACAGAGTTTATGGAAACACCATATATTTT.

V usage is TRBV5-1 and J usage is TRBJ2-1; possible D gene TRBD1, 6 bases. This CDR3 spans 15 amino acids. Per germline, CDR1 SGHRS and CDR2 YFSETQ. V was shortened by 4 bases and J by 3 bases, with 14 bases between the two germline ends. CDR3: CASSAGQPYYNEQFF. CDR3 nucleotides: TGCGCCAGCAGCGCCGGACAGCCCTACTACAATGAGCAGTTCTTC.

The genes are TRBV7-9 and TRBJ2-3; 7 positions agree with TRBD2. CDR1 SEHNR and CDR2 FQNEAQ come from the germline V gene (reference sequence). The CDR3 has 16 amino acids. The ends lost 4 bases at V and 4 bases at J; junction bases unmatched: 11. The CDR3 region has the DNA TGTGCCAGCAGCTCCTTACCTAGCGGTATGCCAGATACGCAGTATTTT. This codes for CASSSLPSGMPDTQYF.